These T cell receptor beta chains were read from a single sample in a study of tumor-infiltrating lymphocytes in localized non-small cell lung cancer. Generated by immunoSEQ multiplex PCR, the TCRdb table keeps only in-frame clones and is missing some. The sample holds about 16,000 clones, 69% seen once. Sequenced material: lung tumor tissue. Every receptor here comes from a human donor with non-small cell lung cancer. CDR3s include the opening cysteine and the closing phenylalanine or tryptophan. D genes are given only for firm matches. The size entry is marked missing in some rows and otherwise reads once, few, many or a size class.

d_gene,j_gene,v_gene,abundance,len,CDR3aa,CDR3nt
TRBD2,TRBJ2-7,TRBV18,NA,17,CASTRPSGSYDSYEQYF,TGTGCCAGCACACGCCCTAGCGGGAGCTATGACTCCTACGAGCAGTACTTC
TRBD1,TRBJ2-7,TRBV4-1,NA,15,CASSQRTGGPYEQYF,TGCGCCAGCAGCCAAAGGACAGGGGGACCCTACGAGCAGTACTTC
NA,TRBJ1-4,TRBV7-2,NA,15,CASSLDGATNEKLFF,TGTGCCAGCAGCTTGGACGGCGCAACTAATGAAAAACTGTTTTTT
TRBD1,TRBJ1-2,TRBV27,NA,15,CASSLEAGQTYGYTF,TGTGCCAGCAGTTTAGAGGCGGGACAGACCTATGGCTACACCTTC
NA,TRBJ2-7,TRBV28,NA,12,CASSLQLYEQYF,TGTGCCAGCAGTTTACAGCTCTACGAGCAGTACTTC
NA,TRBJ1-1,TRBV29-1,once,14,CSVDKGKVGTEAFF,TGCAGCGTTGACAAGGGGAAGGTAGGCACTGAAGCTTTCTTT
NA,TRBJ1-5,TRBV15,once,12,CATSRSSQPQHF,TGTGCCACCAGCAGGTCCTCTCAGCCCCAGCATTTT
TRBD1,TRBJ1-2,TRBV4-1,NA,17,CASSQRTGTRNNYGYTF,TGCGCCAGCAGCCAAAGGACAGGGACCCGCAACAACTATGGCTACACCTTC
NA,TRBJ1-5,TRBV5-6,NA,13,CASSLEGKQPQHF,TGTGCCAGCAGCTTGGAGGGGAAACAGCCCCAGCATTTT
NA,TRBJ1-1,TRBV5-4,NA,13,CASSLPMNTEAFF,TGTGCCAGCAGCTTGCCCATGAACACTGAAGCTTTCTTT